This T cell receptor (beta chain) was obtained from a study of blood T cell repertoires in COVID-19. The wider study: Collection of acute and convalescent COVID-19 samples took place in the United States, Italy and Spain.

The length of the CDR3 is 14 residues. V lost 4 bases and J 10 bases, leaving 20 bases between the germline ends. Germline V gene data show CDR1 as SGHRS and CDR2 as YFSETQ. Assay: immunoSEQ multiplex PCR; the TCRdb copy retains only in-frame clones and omits some. The sample lists approximately 120,000 clones, about 80% occurring once. This clone was detected only once. Sequencing input: peripheral blood. This TCR came from a woman between 50 and 59 years old with acute or convalescent COVID-19. V usage is TRBV5-1 and J usage is TRBJ1-1; the D is unclear. The CDR3 DNA is TGCGCCAGCAGCGATGGCTCCTTCCACGAGGGAGCTTTCTTT. Amino acids: CASSDGSFHEGAFF.